Below are 19 T cell receptor beta chains sequenced from a single sample in a study of a mutant IDH1 vaccine in newly diagnosed glioma. Sample time point: week 23, last vaccination. Doses comprised 300 ug of mutant IDH1 20-mer peptide each, plus topical imiquimod. These receptors lack a known antigen. Sequencing was performed with immunoSEQ multiplex PCR; in TCRdb, only in-frame clones are kept and a portion is missing. The sample has approximately 66,000 clones; around 82% are singletons. The source material was PBMCs, sampled from a glioma patient whose treatment included an IDH1 peptide vaccine. Every receptor here comes from a man younger than 35 with glioma.

This chain joins TRBV6-1 and TRBJ1-5, with a tentative D call TRBD1 (6 bases). Trimming removed 5 bases at V and 6 bases at J, with 11 bases between. Germline CDR1 is MNHNS and CDR2 is SASEGT. The CDR3 spans 13 residues. The CDR3 nucleotides are TGTGCCAGCAGTACAGGGAAGGGTCAGCCCCAGCATTTT. Its translation: CASSTGKGQPQHF.

The chain is built from TRBV11-2 and TRBJ1-4; D perhaps matches TRBD1 (6 bases). The CDR3 length is 18 residues. Germline CDR1 SGHAT, CDR2 FQNNGV. V was shortened by 5 bases and J by 3 bases, with 22 bases between the two germline ends. CDR3 loop: CASSHLSNRASSNEKLFF. The DNA for the CDR3 is TGTGCCAGCAGCCACCTTAGCAACAGGGCTAGTTCTAATGAAAAACTGTTTTTT.

This clone appeared a single time. The chain employs TRBV6-5 and TRBJ1-5; D is undetermined. The V end was cut by 6 bases, the J end by 4 bases, with 10 bases between. Germline V CDR1 and CDR2: MNHEY, SVGAGI. The CDR3 totals 13 residues. The CDR3 sequence is CASSLDTNQPQHF. CDR3 DNA: TGTGCCAGCAGCCTAGACACGAATCAGCCCCAGCATTTT.

This sequence joins TRBV9 and TRBJ1-5; D might be TRBD1 (6 bases). CDR3 length equals 14 residues. CDR1 SGDLS and CDR2 YYNGEE come from the germline V gene. Trimming took off 5 bases at V and 2 bases at J, with 11 bases between the two ends. The CDR3 is CASSTSGGNQPQHF. The CDR3 DNA sequence: TGTGCCAGCAGTACCTCAGGGGGCAATCAGCCCCAGCATTTT.

V is TRBV7-8 and J is TRBJ2-3; possible D gene TRBD1, 6 bases. Germline-derived CDR1 and CDR2 are SGHVS and FQNEAQ. V lost 5 bases and J 2 bases, leaving 17 bases between the germline ends. The CDR3 contains 16 residues. This chain's CDR3 is CASSHGEGQTTDTQYF. The CDR3 bases are TGTGCCAGCAGCCATGGGGAAGGACAGACCACAGATACGCAGTATTTT.

This sequence joins TRBV19 and TRBJ1-4; D is unclear. Trimming took 2 bases from V and 4 from J, leaving 8 bases between them. Germline values: CDR1 LNHDA, CDR2 SQIVND (reference sequence). This CDR3 comprises 14 residues. The CDR3 nucleotides read TGTGCCAGTAGTATAAGAATGGGTAATGAAAAACTGTTTTTT. Its protein is CASSIRMGNEKLFF. Full variable domain (missing parts from reference TRBV19 and TRBJ1-4): DGGITQSPKYLFRKEGQNVTLSCEQNLNHDAMYWYRQDPGQGLRLIYYSQIVNDFQKGDIAEGYSVSREKKESFPLTVTSAQKNPTAFYLCASSIRMGNEKLFFGSGTQLSVL.

The rearrangement links TRBV5-6 to TRBJ1-2; D gene uncertain. V was clipped by 0 bases and J by 3 bases, with 18 bases between them. The germline V gene has CDR1 SGHDT and CDR2 YYEEEE. The CDR3 length is 17 residues. CDR3 sequence (DNA): TGTGCCAGCAGCTTGGCCTTATGGTCCCCCGAGCACTATGGCTACACCTTC. It is translated as CASSLALWSPEHYGYTF.

This sequence joins TRBV28 and TRBJ2-7, with D possibly TRBD1 on 5 matching bases. The CDR3 sequence is 11 residues long. Germline CDR1 and CDR2: MDHEN and SYDVKM. The DNA for the CDR3 is TGTACGTCAGCAGGGATTCGCGAGCAGTACTTC. Residues: CTSAGIREQYF.

The V gene is TRBV5-1, the J gene TRBJ1-2; 7 positions agree with TRBD1. The CDR3 length is 15 residues. Germline V CDR1 and CDR2: SGHRS, YFSETQ. V was pared by 4 bases and J by 0 bases, with 6 bases of the junction left unmatched. CDR3 region: CASSPYRGANYGYTF. DNA of the CDR3: TGCGCCAGCAGCCCCTACAGGGGAGCTAACTATGGCTACACCTTC.

This clone was counted once. V usage is TRBV5-4 and J usage is TRBJ2-2, with 13 bases fitting TRBD2. The V segment lost 3 bases and the J segment 5 bases; nucleotides outside the gene matches: 16. The CDR3 spans 20 residues. Germline loops: CDR1 SGHNT, CDR2 YYREEE (reference sequence). As DNA, the CDR3 is TGTGCCAGCAGCTCAGGACCCGGGACTAGCGGGGCTATAGGGACCGGGGAGCTGTTTTTT. It yields the protein CASSSGPGTSGAIGTGELFF. The full variable domain, its missing parts supplied by reference TRBV5-4 and TRBJ2-2, is ETGVTQSPTHLIKTRGQQVTLRCSSQSGHNTVSWYQQALGQGPQFIFQYYREEENGRGNFPPRFSGLQFPNYSSELNVNALELDDSALYLCASSSGPGTSGAIGTGELFFGEGSRLTVL.

The J gene is TRBJ2-5, the V gene TRBV5-1, with D possibly called TRBD1 or TRBD2 (7 bases each). Germline V gene sequence: CDR1 SGHRS, CDR2 YFSETQ. Between the trimmed V and J ends, which lost 0 bases and 4 bases, there was a span of 13 bases. The CDR3 runs 15 residues. The CDR3: CASSLAGQRGETQYF. DNA of the CDR3: TGCGCCAGCAGCTTGGCGGGACAGCGGGGAGAGACCCAGTACTTC.

The gene calls are TRBV6-5 and TRBJ1-5; D remains unclear. Trimming removed 6 bases from V and 6 bases from J, with 18 bases in between. The germline V gene has CDR1 MNHEY and CDR2 SVGAGI. The CDR3 length is 15 residues. CDR3 region: CASRARSYSGQPQHF. The CDR3 DNA follows: TGTGCCAGCAGGGCCAGGAGCTACTCGGGTCAGCCCCAGCATTTT.

This clone was seen a handful of times. V gene TRBV7-8 combines with J gene TRBJ2-5, with D perhaps matching TRBD2 (7 bases). Germline CDR1 SGHVS, CDR2 FQNEAQ. V was trimmed by 11 bases and J by 2 bases, leaving 12 bases between them. This CDR3 has 12 amino acids. Here the CDR3 reads CAGGGGQETQYF. CDR3 DNA: TGTGCCGGGGGAGGGGGGCAAGAGACCCAGTACTTC.

J is TRBJ1-1 and V is TRBV5-1; D is ambiguous. This CDR3 is built from 16 residues. Deletions cut 4 bases from V and 0 bases from J, with 16 bases between. Germline CDR1 is SGHRS and CDR2 is YFSETQ. The CDR3 reads CASSPTSVPLNTEAFF. Here the CDR3 DNA reads TGCGCCAGCAGCCCGACCAGCGTACCACTGAACACTGAAGCTTTCTTT.

This clone is a singleton in its sample. This sequence joins TRBV13 and TRBJ2-7; TRBD1 matches 7 bases. CDR1 and CDR2 from the germline V gene are PRHDT and FYEKMQ (reference sequence). J lost 3 bases, V lost 3 bases, and 5 bases had no gene match. The CDR3 covers 14 residues. CDR3 in amino acids: CASSLGQGVYEQYF. CDR3 coding DNA: TGTGCCAGCAGCTTGGGCCAGGGGGTCTACGAGCAGTACTTC.

Regarding this clone: Mismatch with germline at one junction end may stem from a read error. The chain carries TRBV7-2 and TRBJ2-7; 11 nucleotides agree with TRBD2. The CDR3 loop spans 16 amino acids. Germline V lookup: CDR1 SGHTA, CDR2 FQGNSA. CDR3 DNA sequence: TGTGCCAGCAGCCTAGCCGGGGGACTAGCGGCCTACGAGCAGTACTTC. Translated, it gives CASSLAGGLAAYEQYF.

The chain carries TRBV14 and TRBJ1-4; no reliable D call. Germline values: CDR1 SGHDN, CDR2 FVKESK. Trimming removed 4 bases at V and 10 bases at J, with 13 bases between. The CDR3 has 13 amino acids. CDR3 coding DNA: TGTGCCAGCAGCCGGCAGACCCTTGGAAAACTGTTTTTT. It encodes CASSRQTLGKLFF.

J is TRBJ1-5 and V is TRBV5-1; 7 bases agree with TRBD1. Germline V gene data show CDR1 as SGHRS and CDR2 as YFSETQ. The V segment lost 0 bases and the J segment 4 bases; nucleotides outside the gene matches: 4. The CDR3 spans 15 residues. CDR3 bases: TGCGCCAGCAGCTTGGCCGGACAGGCTAATCAGCCCCAGCATTTT. Protein sequence: CASSLAGQANQPQHF.

This clone was seen only a few times. This chain links TRBV18 with TRBJ1-5; no clear D gene. V gave up 5 bases and J gave up 0 bases, with 11 bases separating them. The germline CDR1 and CDR2 sequences are KGHSH and LQKENI. The CDR3 is 15 amino acids. The CDR3 DNA follows: TGTGCCAGCTCAAGGACGTCCCATAGCAATCAGCCCCAGCATTTT. Amino acids: CASSRTSHSNQPQHF. Variable domain in full (rest from reference TRBV18 and TRBJ1-5): NAGVMQNPRHLVRRRGQEARLRCSPMKGHSHVYWYRQLPEEGLKFMVYLQKENIIDESGMPKERFSAEFPKEGPSILRIQQVVRGDSAAYFCASSRTSHSNQPQHFGDGTRLSIL.